The rows below give T cell receptor beta chains drawn from one sample of a study of cytomegalovirus exposure and HLA in healthy donors. Only in-frame clones appear in the TCRdb table, and some are missing; sequencing was by immunoSEQ multiplex PCR. The top ten clones hold 1% of a sample with some 190,000 clones, around 85% of them seen once. Input material: PBMCs. Receptors were obtained from a boy between 2 and 10 years old in good health and CMV-seronegative. CDR3s include the opening cysteine and the closing phenylalanine or tryptophan. D genes are given only for firm matches. Clone size appears in some rows only: once, few, many, or a class for an expanded clone.

D gene,J gene,V gene,clone size,CDR3 protein,CDR3 DNA
.,TRBJ2-3,TRBV6-6,once,CASSPGLGISTDTQYF,TGTGCCAGCAGCCCCGGACTGGGGATCAGCACAGATACGCAGTATTTT
TRBD2,TRBJ2-3,TRBV10-2,.,CASSFSTSGGTDTQYF,TGCGCCAGCAGCTTCTCGACTAGCGGGGGCACAGATACGCAGTATTTT
.,TRBJ2-7,TRBV5-6,.,CASSLREASYEQYF,TGTGCCAGCAGCTTAAGGGAGGCGTCCTACGAGCAGTACTTC
.,TRBJ2-7,TRBV9,.,CASTPGLHYEQYF,TGTGCCAGCACACCGGGACTTCACTACGAGCAGTACTTC
.,TRBJ2-5,TRBV6-5,once,CASSYSRGSETQYF,TGTGCCAGCAGTTATAGCCGAGGATCCGAGACCCAGTACTTC
.,TRBJ1-5,TRBV27,.,CASSPRIGGTGNQPQHF,TGTGCCAGCAGTCCCCGAATAGGGGGTACAGGCAATCAGCCCCAGCATTTT
TRBD1,TRBJ1-4,TRBV9,.,CASSGGTENEKLFF,TGTGCCAGCAGCGGAGGGACAGAGAATGAAAAACTGTTTTTT
TRBD1,TRBJ1-4,TRBV5-1,.,CASSLEQGPEKLFF,TGCGCCAGCAGCTTGGAACAGGGGCCTGAAAAACTGTTTTTT
.,TRBJ2-1,TRBV5-4,.,CASSLGGTTGRHEQFF,TGTGCCAGCAGCTTAGGGGGAACGACAGGGAGGCATGAGCAGTTCTTC
.,TRBJ1-2,TRBV28,.,CASSGPDRLYGYTF,TGTGCCAGCAGTGGACCTGACAGGCTCTATGGCTACACCTTC
TRBD2,TRBJ2-3,TRBV6-6,.,CASRPRSGSFTDTQYF,TGTGCCAGCAGGCCCCGGAGCGGGAGCTTCACAGATACGCAGTATTTT
TRBD2,TRBJ2-3,TRBV29-1,once,CSGGLAPDTQYF,TGCAGCGGAGGACTAGCACCCGATACGCAGTATTTT
.,TRBJ2-3,TRBV30,.,CACETGLAQYF,TGTGCCTGCGAAACAGGTCTGGCGCAGTATTTT
TRBD2,TRBJ2-3,TRBV28,.,CASSFPAAGEDTQYF,TGTGCCAGCAGTTTCCCGGCAGCGGGAGAGGATACGCAGTATTTT
.,TRBJ2-3,TRBV9,.,CASSPPLASSTDTQYF,TGTGCCAGCAGCCCGCCCCTAGCGTCTAGCACAGATACGCAGTATTTT
.,TRBJ1-1,TRBV2,.,CASKRDTETQAFF,TGTGCCAGCAAGCGGGACACCGAAACTCAAGCTTTCTTT
TRBD2,TRBJ2-1,TRBV7-6,.,CASSPKAGDPNEQFF,TGTGCCAGCAGCCCTAAAGCGGGAGATCCCAATGAGCAGTTCTTC
TRBD1,TRBJ2-5,TRBV6-1,once,CASSDRGGETQYF,TGTGCCAGCAGCGACAGGGGAGGAGAGACCCAGTACTTC
.,TRBJ2-1,TRBV20-1,few,CSASSAGEQFF,TGCAGTGCTAGCTCCGCGGGTGAGCAGTTCTTC
.,TRBJ1-1,TRBV9,.,CASSVGSLNTEAFF,TGTGCCAGCAGCGTGGGCAGCCTGAACACTGAAGCTTTCTTT
TRBD2,TRBJ2-1,TRBV5-6,.,CASSLGLAGGGNEQFF,TGTGCCAGCAGCTTGGGGCTAGCGGGGGGGGGCAATGAGCAGTTCTTC
.,TRBJ1-2,TRBV25-1,.,CASSETSFDRRYNYGYTF,TGTGCCAGCAGTGAAACCTCTTTTGACAGGAGATATAACTATGGCTACACCTTC
TRBD1,TRBJ1-1,TRBV5-1,.,CASSLRGQGNTEAFF,TGCGCCAGCAGCTTAAGGGGACAGGGGAACACTGAAGCTTTCTTT
TRBD1,TRBJ1-3,TRBV19,.,CASPRTGVGNTIYF,TGTGCCAGCCCCCGGACAGGGGTTGGAAACACCATATATTTT
.,TRBJ1-1,TRBV28,once,CASTDRSTEAFF,TGTGCCAGCACGGACAGATCCACTGAAGCTTTCTTT
.,TRBJ2-3,TRBV9,.,CASSGGLFTDTQYF,TGTGCCAGCAGCGGAGGACTGTTCACAGATACGCAGTATTTT
.,TRBJ1-5,TRBV6-1,.,CASYTPWRNQPQHF,TGTGCCAGCTACACCCCTTGGAGGAATCAGCCCCAGCATTTT
.,TRBJ2-6,TRBV15,few,CATSRESSGANVLTF,TGTGCCACCAGCAGAGAGAGCTCTGGGGCCAACGTCCTGACTTTC
.,TRBJ1-2,TRBV19,.,CASSHATGFYGYTF,TGTGCCAGTAGCCACGCGACAGGTTTTTATGGCTACACCTTC
TRBD1,TRBJ1-5,TRBV4-1,.,CASSSGTGDDQPQHF,TGCGCCAGCAGCTCCGGGACAGGGGACGATCAGCCCCAGCATTTT
TRBD1,TRBJ1-2,TRBV27,.,CASSPQGAEGYTF,TGTGCCAGCAGCCCACAGGGGGCCGAAGGCTACACCTTC